Reported below is one T cell receptor beta chain. Antigen specificity is unknown. The germline V gene encodes CDR1 GTSNPN and CDR2 SVGIG (reference sequence). The CDR3 is made up of 16 amino acids. Trimming took 0 bases from V and 8 from J; bases not matched to a gene: 9. Repertoires were generated with immunoSEQ multiplex PCR, while TCRdb's copy carries only in-frame clones and drops some. This sample yields 100,000 to 150,000 clones, of which about 86% are seen a single time; under 3% belongs to the top ten. The record originates from a study of T cell responses to AZD1222 COVID-19 vaccine. Study-wide findings and caveats: Only a handful of AZD1222 recipients, more than 5 in all, had baseline seropositivity. Recipients of two AZD1222 doses showed rising Spike-specific TCR breadth and depth.

The sequenced sample was peripheral blood, obtained 28 days after the second AZD1222 dose. This chain joins TRBV30 and TRBJ2-1, with 11 bases that match TRBD2. The sequence was collected from an adult who received the AZD1222 COVID-19 vaccine. The CDR3 DNA reads as TGTGCCTGGAGTGTACTCGGGATAGCGGGGGGGTATGAGCAGTTCTTC. This sequence encodes CAWSVLGIAGGYEQFF.